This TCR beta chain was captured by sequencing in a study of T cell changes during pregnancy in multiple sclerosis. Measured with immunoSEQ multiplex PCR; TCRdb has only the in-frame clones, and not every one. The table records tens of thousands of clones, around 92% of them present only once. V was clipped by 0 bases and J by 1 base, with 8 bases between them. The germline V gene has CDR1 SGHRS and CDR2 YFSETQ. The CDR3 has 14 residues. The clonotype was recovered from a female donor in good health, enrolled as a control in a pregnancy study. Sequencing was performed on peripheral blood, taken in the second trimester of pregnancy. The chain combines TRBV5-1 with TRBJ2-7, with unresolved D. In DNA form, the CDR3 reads TGCGCCAGCAGCTTGGGACTCGTTTCCTACGAGCAGTACTTC. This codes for CASSLGLVSYEQYF.